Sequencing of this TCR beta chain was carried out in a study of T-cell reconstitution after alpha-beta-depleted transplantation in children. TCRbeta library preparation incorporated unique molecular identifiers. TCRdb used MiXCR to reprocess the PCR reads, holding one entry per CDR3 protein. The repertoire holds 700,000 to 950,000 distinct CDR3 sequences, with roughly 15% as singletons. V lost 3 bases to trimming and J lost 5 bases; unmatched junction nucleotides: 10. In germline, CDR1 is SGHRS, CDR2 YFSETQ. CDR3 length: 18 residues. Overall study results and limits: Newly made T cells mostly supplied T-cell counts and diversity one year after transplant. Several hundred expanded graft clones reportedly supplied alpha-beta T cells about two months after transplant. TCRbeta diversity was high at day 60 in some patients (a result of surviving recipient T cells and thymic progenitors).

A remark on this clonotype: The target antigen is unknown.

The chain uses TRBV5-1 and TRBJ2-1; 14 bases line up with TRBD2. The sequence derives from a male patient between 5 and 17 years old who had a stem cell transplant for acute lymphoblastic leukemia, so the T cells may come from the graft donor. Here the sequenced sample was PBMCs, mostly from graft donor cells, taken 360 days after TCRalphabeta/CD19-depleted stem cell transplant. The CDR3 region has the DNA TGCGCCAGCAGCTCGCCCCAAGGACTAGCGGGAGGACACAATGAGCAGTTCTTC. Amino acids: CASSSPQGLAGGHNEQFF.